This record looks at one T cell receptor (beta chain) sequence and its context. Per the germline V gene, CDR1 is SGHKS and CDR2 is YYEKEE (reference sequence). Trimming at V came to 4 bases and at J to 4 bases, leaving 7 bases not matched to a gene. The CDR3 length is 15 residues. This sample was taken from a study of technical replicates of blood from a handful of donors. Only in-frame clones appear in the TCRdb table, and some are missing; sequencing was by immunoSEQ multiplex PCR. The sample lists 75,000 to 80,000 clones, roughly 94% seen once, with 0.39% in the top ten. This rearrangement joins TRBV5-5 to TRBJ2-7; 11 positions match TRBD2. The receptor's source is a human donor in good health. Material: T cells isolated from PBMCs. CDR3 region: CASSEGLAAAYEQYF. CDR3 nucleotide sequence: TGTGCCAGCAGCGAGGGACTAGCGGCGGCATACGAGCAGTACTTC.